This T cell receptor (beta chain) was captured in a study of Ad26.COV2.S vaccination and SARS-CoV-2 variants. Treatment denoted: about 20 received Ad26.COV2.S at low or high dose, single or two shots; 5 received placebo; per-sample allocation not given. Day 63 after the first injection of vaccine or placebo was the sampling time. V gave up 5 bases and J gave up 1 base; unmatched junction bases: 15. This CDR3 spans 18 amino acids. Germline loops: CDR1 SGHTA, CDR2 FQGTGA. Measured with immunoSEQ multiplex PCR; TCRdb has only the in-frame clones, and not every one. The table has a few hundred thousand clones, about nine tenths seen once.

This TCR derives from a person aged 18-60 years who received the Ad26.COV2.S COVID-19 vaccine or a placebo. The chain links TRBV7-3 to TRBJ2-5; 8 nucleotides align to TRBD1. The sample consisted of peripheral blood, taken in a trial of Ad26.COV2.S vaccine versus placebo. CDR3 amino acids: CASSVTGDPLGSQETQYF. For the CDR3, the DNA is TGTGCCAGCAGCGTGACAGGGGACCCTTTAGGGTCCCAAGAGACCCAGTACTTC.